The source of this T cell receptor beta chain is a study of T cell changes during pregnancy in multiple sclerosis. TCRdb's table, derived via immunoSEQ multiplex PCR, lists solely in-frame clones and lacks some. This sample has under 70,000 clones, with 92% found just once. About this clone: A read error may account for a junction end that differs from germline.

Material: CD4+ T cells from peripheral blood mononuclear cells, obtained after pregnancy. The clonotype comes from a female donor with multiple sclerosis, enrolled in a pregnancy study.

The CDR3 spells CASSLGRAGGGETQYF. CDR3 sequence (DNA): TGTGCTAGCAGCTTAGGGAGAGCAGGAGGTGGGGAGACCCAGTACTTC. This chain connects TRBV7-7 to TRBJ2-5, with a weak D call TRBD2 (5 bases). The CDR3 is 16 residues long. Germline V gives CDR1 SSHAT, CDR2 FNYEAQ (reference sequence).